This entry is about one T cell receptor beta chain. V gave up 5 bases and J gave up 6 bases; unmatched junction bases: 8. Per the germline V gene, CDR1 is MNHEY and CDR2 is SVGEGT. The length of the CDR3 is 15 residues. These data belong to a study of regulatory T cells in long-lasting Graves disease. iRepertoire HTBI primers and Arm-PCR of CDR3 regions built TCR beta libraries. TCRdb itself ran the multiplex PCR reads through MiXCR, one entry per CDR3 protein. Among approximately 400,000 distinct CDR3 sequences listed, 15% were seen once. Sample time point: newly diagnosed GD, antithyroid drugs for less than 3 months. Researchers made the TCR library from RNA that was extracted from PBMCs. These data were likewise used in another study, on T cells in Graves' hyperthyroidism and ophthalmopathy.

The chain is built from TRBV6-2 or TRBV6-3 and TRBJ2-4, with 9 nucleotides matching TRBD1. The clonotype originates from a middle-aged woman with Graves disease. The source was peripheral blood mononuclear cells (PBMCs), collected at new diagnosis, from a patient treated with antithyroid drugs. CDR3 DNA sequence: TGTGCCAGCAGTGGGGGACAGGGTAGAGGAAACATTCAGTACTTC. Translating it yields CASSGGQGRGNIQYF.